Listed here are 26 T cell receptor beta chains from one sample, sequenced in a study of blood T cell repertoires in COVID-19 (dated by TCRdb to about 2020). Library preparation was by the immunoSEQ multiplex PCR assay. TCRdb mirrors the immuneACCESS table, restricted to in-frame sequences. Some clones are absent from its copies; in checked studies, under half trace to an unresolved V gene, and the reason for the others is unknown. This sample holds around 68,000 clones; about 87% were observed only once. The ten most abundant clones make up 5% to 8% of the sample. Material for sequencing was peripheral blood. Every receptor here comes from a woman in her fifties or sixties with acute or convalescent COVID-19.

The chain couples TRBV19 to TRBJ2-3, with 9 bases matching TRBD2. Germline CDR1 is LNHDA and CDR2 is SQIVND (reference sequence). The CDR3 contains 15 residues. The ends lost 6 bases at V and 7 bases at J; junction bases unmatched: 11. The CDR3 sequence is CASSGPRLADYTQYF. As DNA, the CDR3 is TGTGCCAGTAGCGGGCCTAGACTAGCGGACTATACGCAGTATTTT. Using reference TRBV19 and TRBJ2-3 for the parts outside the CDR3, the full variable domain is DGGITQSPKYLFRKEGQNVTLSCEQNLNHDAMYWYRQDPGQGLRLIYYSQIVNDFQKGDIAEGYSVSREKKESFPLTVTSAQKNPTAFYLCASSGPRLADYTQYFGPGTRLTVL.

This rearrangement joins TRBV3-1 (or the pseudogene TRBV3-2) to TRBJ2-5, with 12 bases matching TRBD2. The CDR3 is 15 amino acids. V was clipped by 5 bases and J by 4 bases; unmatched bases: 5. Per the germline V gene, CDR1 is LGHDT and CDR2 is YNNKEL (reference sequence). CDR3 bases: TGTGCCAGCAGCTCGACTAGCGGGGGTGGAGAGACCCAGTACTTC. Its translation: CASSSTSGGGETQYF.

As DNA, the CDR3 is TGTGCCAGCAGCCAGACAGGGAATAGCAATCAGCCCCAGCATTTT. Its protein is CASSQTGNSNQPQHF. The J gene is TRBJ1-5, the V gene TRBV5-8, with TRBD1 matching 7 bases. V shed 4 bases and J 0 bases; nucleotides not matched to a gene: 4. The CDR3 runs 15 residues. Germline V CDR1 and CDR2: SGHTS, YDEGEE.

The genes are TRBV28 and TRBJ2-7; TRBD2 aligns across 9 bases. V shed 5 bases, J shed 2 bases, and the junction held 7 bases outside the gene matches. This CDR3 comprises 15 residues. Germline lookup yields CDR1 MDHEN and CDR2 SYDVKM. CDR3 region: CASSEGLANTYEQYF. CDR3 coding DNA: TGTGCCAGCAGTGAAGGACTAGCGAATACCTACGAGCAGTACTTC.

The chain couples TRBV7-3 to TRBJ2-1; 9 bases align to TRBD2. Trimming at V came to 9 bases and at J to 4 bases, leaving 7 bases not matched to a gene. The CDR3 totals 14 residues. From germline, CDR1 is SGHTA and CDR2 FQGTGA. In DNA form, the CDR3 reads TGTGCCAGTGCGACTAGCGGAGGATACAATGAGCAGTTCTTC. Protein: CASATSGGYNEQFF.

The rearrangement links TRBV3-1 (or the pseudogene TRBV3-2) to TRBJ1-5, with 8 bases that match TRBD1. CDR1 is LGHDT, CDR2 YNNKEL, per germline (reference sequence). V was clipped by 3 bases and J by 2 bases; unmatched bases: 3. The CDR3 consists of 15 residues. The CDR3 spells CASSHGQGGNQPQHF. CDR3 nucleotide sequence: TGTGCCAGCAGCCACGGACAGGGAGGCAATCAGCCCCAGCATTTT.

The J gene is TRBJ1-5, the V gene TRBV2, with a tentative D call TRBD1 (5 bases). The V and J ends lost 4 bases and 0 bases respectively, with 10 bases between them. CDR1 is SNHLY, CDR2 FYNNEI, per germline. The CDR3 runs 15 residues. This CDR3 reads CASSGQSYSNQPQHF. CDR3 coding DNA: TGTGCCAGCAGTGGACAGAGTTATAGCAATCAGCCCCAGCATTTT.

This rearrangement joins TRBV15 to TRBJ1-2; D uncertain. V lost 0 bases, J lost 3 bases, and 11 bases lay in between. CDR1 and CDR2 from the germline V gene are LNHNV and YYDKDF (reference sequence). The CDR3 has 15 residues. The DNA of the CDR3 is TGTGCCACCAGCAGAGATGTCCGACGGGACTATGGCTACACCTTC. This sequence encodes CATSRDVRRDYGYTF.

This clone was seen more than once but under ten times. This rearrangement joins TRBV2 to TRBJ1-3; TRBD1 is a possible D gene (6 bases). Germline CDR1 reads SNHLY; CDR2 reads FYNNEI. The germline V and J ends were trimmed by 7 bases and 0 bases, with 10 bases remaining between them. The CDR3 runs to 14 residues. The CDR3 bases are TGTGCCAGCACCCAAGGGGGCTCTGGAAACACCATATATTTT. It codes for CASTQGGSGNTIYF. Combining the CDR3 with reference TRBV2 and TRBJ1-3 gives the whole variable domain EPEVTQTPSHQVTQMGQEVILRCVPISNHLYFYWYRQILGQKVEFLVSFYNNEISEKSEIFDDQFSVERPDGSNFTLKIRSTKLEDSAMYFCASTQGGSGNTIYFGEGSWLTVV.

This clone has a single count. The V gene is TRBV18, the J gene TRBJ1-6; 9 bases are a match to TRBD1. CDR3 length equals 15 residues. V shed 2 bases and J 14 bases; nucleotides not matched to a gene: 10. Germline V gives CDR1 KGHSH, CDR2 LQKENI. The CDR3 spells CASSPSRDRESTLHF. The CDR3 coding sequence is TGTGCCAGCTCACCATCTCGGGACAGGGAATCAACCCTCCACTTT.

The CDR3 here is CASSIDLTGATYGYTF. DNA of the CDR3: TGTGCCAGTAGTATAGATCTAACAGGGGCCACCTATGGCTACACCTTC. This chain connects TRBV19 to TRBJ1-2, with 7 bases lining up with TRBD1. Germline V gene data show CDR1 as LNHDA and CDR2 as SQIVND (reference sequence). V lost 0 bases and J lost 4; bases outside the gene matches: 8. The CDR3 runs 16 residues.

The rearrangement joins TRBV7-2 to TRBJ1-1, with TRBD1 matching 7 bases. Germline V gene data show CDR1 as SGHTA and CDR2 as FQGNSA. The V gene end was trimmed by 5 bases and the J gene end by 4 bases; junction bases not matched to a gene: 4. The CDR3 is 13 amino acids. The CDR3 loop is CASSQGVSTEAFF. The DNA of the CDR3 is TGTGCCAGCAGCCAGGGGGTAAGCACTGAAGCTTTCTTT.

CDR3 sequence: CASSVATSGNNEQFF. CDR3 bases: TGTGCCAGCAGCGTAGCCACTAGCGGGAACAATGAGCAGTTCTTC. This chain joins TRBV9 and TRBJ2-1, with 10 bases fitting TRBD2. The V gene end was trimmed by 0 bases and the J gene end by 5 bases; junction bases not matched to a gene: 2. This CDR3 contains 15 residues. Germline V gene lookup returns CDR1 SGDLS and CDR2 YYNGEE.

This chain joins TRBV28 and TRBJ2-5, with a tentative D call TRBD1 (6 bases). Trimming removed 4 bases from V and 5 bases from J, with 11 bases in between. This CDR3 has 13 amino acids. The germline gives CDR1 MDHEN, CDR2 SYDVKM. The DNA of the CDR3 is TGTGCCAGCAGTTACAGGGTCGTTGAGACCCAGTACTTC. Its protein is CASSYRVVETQYF.

This sequence joins TRBV6-5 and TRBJ1-5; tentatively, D is TRBD1 (5 bases). Germline V gives CDR1 MNHEY, CDR2 SVGAGI. Between the trimmed V and J ends, which lost 8 bases and 6 bases, there was a span of 8 bases. The CDR3 is made up of 11 amino acids. As DNA, the CDR3 is TGTGCCAGCTCCGGGGGTCAGCCCCAGCATTTT. Translating gives CASSGGQPQHF.

The chain combines TRBV11-2 with TRBJ1-1, with TRBD1 matching 8 bases. Looked up from germline, CDR1 is SGHAT and CDR2 is FQNNGV. The CDR3 contains 14 residues. V gave up 0 bases and J gave up 5 bases; unmatched junction bases: 2. The CDR3 loop is CASSLEGQGTEAFF. The CDR3 bases are TGTGCCAGCAGCTTAGAAGGACAGGGTACTGAAGCTTTCTTT.

The rearrangement links TRBV19 to TRBJ1-1; D remains ambiguous. Trimming left V 1 base short and J 0 bases short, with 6 bases between. CDR1 is LNHDA and CDR2 is SQIVND in the germline V gene (reference sequence). This CDR3 spans 14 amino acids. The CDR3 protein is CASSIVGLNTEAFF. CDR3 DNA sequence: TGTGCCAGTAGTATAGTCGGTTTGAACACTGAAGCTTTCTTT.

The chain has TRBV19 and TRBJ1-6; 7 nucleotides align to TRBD1. The germline V gene encodes CDR1 LNHDA and CDR2 SQIVND (reference sequence). This CDR3 comprises 14 residues. J was trimmed by 7 bases and V by 4 bases; bases with no gene match: 4. For the CDR3, the DNA is TGTGCCAGTAGTACCGGGACAGAGAATTCACCCCTCCACTTT. The encoded protein is CASSTGTENSPLHF.

The rearrangement uses TRBV5-1 and TRBJ2-5; D may be TRBD2 (6 bases). V shed 1 base and J shed 2 bases, with 12 bases lying between them. The germline CDR1 and CDR2 sequences are SGHRS and YFSETQ. The CDR3 runs 15 residues. CDR3 protein: CASSLSGVTQETQYF. The CDR3 bases are TGCGCCAGCAGCTTGTCGGGAGTGACACAAGAGACCCAGTACTTC. Looking up the rest from reference TRBV5-1 and TRBJ2-5 gives the full variable domain: KAGVTQTPRYLIKTRGQQVTLSCSPISGHRSVSWYQQTPGQGLQFLFEYFSETQRNKGNFPGRFSGRQFSNSRSEMNVSTLELGDSALYLCASSLSGVTQETQYFGPGTRLLVL.

The genes are TRBV28 and TRBJ1-2; D is perhaps TRBD1 (5 bases). V lost 6 bases and J lost 3, with 17 bases in between. Germline-derived CDR1 and CDR2 are MDHEN and SYDVKM. The CDR3 length is 15 residues. The CDR3 is CASSQHSGGDYGYTF. CDR3 in DNA: TGTGCCAGCAGCCAACATTCGGGGGGAGACTATGGCTACACCTTC.

V gene TRBV28 combines with J gene TRBJ1-2; D remains unclear. Between the trimmed V and J ends, which lost 3 bases and 2 bases, there was a span of 13 bases. The germline gives CDR1 MDHEN, CDR2 SYDVKM. The CDR3 length is 15 residues. The CDR3: CASSFWAGRNYGYTF. The CDR3, as DNA: TGTGCCAGCAGTTTCTGGGCGGGCAGAAACTATGGCTACACCTTC.

The chain links TRBV28 to TRBJ1-2; TRBD1 is a possible D gene (5 bases). The germline CDR1 and CDR2 sequences are MDHEN and SYDVKM. The V end was cut by 7 bases, the J end by 0 bases, with 15 bases between. CDR3 length equals 15 residues. CDR3 sequence: CASIPSDTTNYGYTF. CDR3 bases: TGTGCCAGCATCCCCTCGGACACCACTAACTATGGCTACACCTTC.

This chain links TRBV3-1 (or the pseudogene TRBV3-2) with TRBJ2-5; 7 bases line up with TRBD2. Germline V gene sequence: CDR1 LGHDT, CDR2 YNNKEL (reference sequence). CDR3 length equals 13 residues. With V trimmed by 4 bases and J by 3 bases, 2 bases remained unmatched. This CDR3 reads CASSRAGEETQYF. The CDR3 region has the DNA TGTGCCAGCAGCCGGGCGGGGGAAGAGACCCAGTACTTC.

This chain links TRBV7-8 with TRBJ2-2; D gene unclear. V was shortened by 6 bases and J by 0 bases, with 8 bases between the two germline ends. The CDR3 runs to 14 residues. Per germline, CDR1 SGHVS and CDR2 FQNEAQ. This CDR3 is CASSPYSNTGELFF. The CDR3 bases are TGTGCCAGCAGTCCGTACTCGAACACCGGGGAGCTGTTTTTT. The complete variable domain, with remaining parts taken from reference TRBV7-8 and TRBJ2-2, reads GAGVSQSPRYKVAKRGQDVALRCDPISGHVSLFWYQQALGQGPEFLTYFQNEAQLDKSGLPSDRFFAERPEGSVSTLKIQRTQQEDSAVYLCASSPYSNTGELFFGEGSRLTVL.

The chain couples TRBV6-1 to TRBJ1-3, with unresolved D. CDR1 MNHNS and CDR2 SASEGT come from the germline V gene. Deletions cut 1 base from V and 0 bases from J, with 7 bases between. The CDR3 totals 15 residues. The CDR3 loop is CASSEGWASGNTIYF. The DNA of the CDR3 is TGTGCCAGCAGTGAAGGGTGGGCCTCTGGAAACACCATATATTTT.

The chain is built from TRBV7-2 and TRBJ1-1; TRBD1 matches 9 bases. The V segment lost 1 base and the J segment 8 bases; nucleotides outside the gene matches: 5. The CDR3 is 14 residues long. Germline V gene sequence: CDR1 SGHTA, CDR2 FQGNSA. As DNA, the CDR3 is TGTGCCAGCAGCTTAGGTAGGACAGGGGTCGAAGCTTTCTTT. It codes for CASSLGRTGVEAFF.